The subject of this entry is one TCR beta chain. Its antigen is not known. The sample originates from a study of CD8+CD57+ T cells in acquired aplastic anemia. Study-level findings and limits: Patients had around 28 CD8+ CDR3 sequences in common with controls (the shared set).

All patients picked for sequencing had shown, by flow cytometry, an expansion of CD8+CD57+ cells. Therapy had not been given to patients before blood sampling. The template used for profiling TCR beta VDJ and CDR3 was genomic DNA. TCRdb fed the reads into MiXCR, producing one record per CDR3 protein. This table holds over 40,000 distinct CDR3 sequences, about 63% found once. Germline V gene sequence: CDR1 SEHNR, CDR2 FQNEAQ (reference sequence). Trimming removed 0 bases from V and 3 bases from J, with 0 bases in between. This CDR3 contains 13 residues. The material sequenced was sorted CD4+, CD8+, or CD8+CD57+ T cells (not recorded which) from PBMCs. This clonotype was obtained from a human donor with aplastic anemia. V usage is TRBV7-9 and J usage is TRBJ2-6, with D uncertain. The CDR3: CASSLAGANVLTF. The CDR3 DNA reads as TGTGCCAGCAGCTTAGCTGGGGCCAACGTCCTGACTTTC.